Below, one T cell receptor (beta chain) is given with its context. The data derive from a study of shared clonotypes between healthy human individuals. The assay was run at deep level. Produced via immunoSEQ multiplex PCR; TCRdb's table is partial and in-frame only. The profile shows roughly 500,000 clones, 79% of them singletons. Looked up from germline, CDR1 is SGHRS and CDR2 is YFSETQ. This CDR3 comprises 14 residues. V lost 0 bases to trimming and J lost 9 bases, with 16 bases between them. The source is a woman aged 35 to 49 in good health. Some clones in this sample may be carry-over from other donors' samples. The chain employs TRBV5-1 and TRBJ2-7, with D perhaps given as TRBD1 or TRBD2 (5 bases each). Specimen: PBMCs. In DNA, the CDR3 is TGCGCCAGCAGCTTGGATGGGGGTACAGGTCGGCAGTACTTC. Translation: CASSLDGGTGRQYF.